This T cell receptor (beta chain) was observed in a study of Ad26.COV2.S vaccination and SARS-CoV-2 variants. Study background: The vaccine Ad26.COV2.S was put into the muscle once, or twice with 56 days between. Study findings and constraints: TCR breadth and depth analyses may have underestimated total T cell responses. Non-spike TCR breadth was similar in vaccine and placebo recipients.

V was trimmed by 3 bases and J by 6 bases, leaving 11 bases between them. The CDR3 runs 13 residues. Germline CDR1 and CDR2: LNHDA and SQIVND (reference sequence). Only in-frame clones appear in the TCRdb table, and some are missing; sequencing was by immunoSEQ multiplex PCR. Counted here are some 250,000 clones, around nine tenths occurring once; the ten biggest clones make up approximately 12%. To note about this clone: Its antigen remains unidentified.

Treatment denoted: over 15 received Ad26.COV2.S at low or high dose, single or two shots; about 5 received placebo; per-sample allocation not given. Collection of the samples took place on day 63 after the first injection of vaccine or placebo. The sample was peripheral blood, taken in a trial of Ad26.COV2.S vaccine versus placebo. The receptor was derived from a person aged 18-65 years who received the Ad26.COV2.S COVID-19 vaccine or a placebo. The chain joins TRBV19 to TRBJ1-1; the D is unclear. CDR3 residues: CASSINGQAEAFF. CDR3 DNA: TGTGCCAGTAGTATCAATGGGCAGGCTGAAGCTTTCTTT. The variable domain in full, completed from reference TRBV19 and TRBJ1-1, reads DGGITQSPKYLFRKEGQNVTLSCEQNLNHDAMYWYRQDPGQGLRLIYYSQIVNDFQKGDIAEGYSVSREKKESFPLTVTSAQKNPTAFYLCASSINGQAEAFFGQGTRLTVV.